The clone carrying this TCR beta chain was seen only a few times. Germline V lookup: CDR1 GTSNPN, CDR2 SVGIG (reference sequence). This CDR3 contains 13 residues. The V gene lost 1 base and the J gene lost 7 bases, with 8 bases spanning the gap. The sample comes from a study of spatial heterogeneity in lung cancer. About the study: The roughly 66 donors had untreated early-stage non-small cell lung cancer.

Time point in this sample: blood at routine non-recurrence follow-up after resection. A unique molecular identifier was attached to every TCR cDNA molecule. MiXCR, run by TCRdb on the 5' RACE reads, gives a single entry per CDR3 protein. The sample consists of about 20,000 distinct CDR3 sequences, about 9% of them appearing once. This TCR derives from a male donor with early-stage non-small cell lung cancer. The source was PBMCs, collected at follow-up. V is TRBV30 and J is TRBJ1-6; a possible D gene is TRBD1 (5 bases). CDR3 protein: CAWSARGNSPLHF. In nucleotides, the CDR3 is TGTGCCTGGAGTGCGCGGGGGAATTCACCCCTCCACTTT.